This TCR beta chain comes out of a study of spatial heterogeneity in lung cancer. A single record per CDR3 protein comes from TCRdb applying MiXCR to the 5' RACE reads. The table includes approximately 1,800 distinct CDR3 sequences, about 12% detected once. CDR3 size: 13 residues. The V end was cut by 7 bases, the J end by 3 bases, with 12 bases between. Germline CDR1 and CDR2: ENHRY and SYGVKD. Time point defined: sample taken at primary tumor resection. The V call is TRBV10-3, the J call TRBJ2-5; D might be TRBD2 (6 bases). The sample in question was normal lung tissue next to the tumor, obtained at surgery. This TCR was sampled from a female donor with early-stage non-small cell lung cancer. For the CDR3, the DNA is TGTGCCATCATGGAGGGGACGGAAGAGACCCAGTACTTC. Protein: CAIMEGTEETQYF.